This TCR beta chain was sequenced during a study of blood T cell repertoires in COVID-19. Across the study: Samples came from the United States, Italy and Spain, spanning acute and convalescent COVID-19. Sources were T cells, B-cell-depleted T cells, or PBMCs; the material itself was cDNA or gDNA.

The germline CDR1 and CDR2 sequences are SGHVS and FQNEAQ. This CDR3 is 16 amino acids long. Germline trimming cut 1 base from V and 5 bases from J; bases unmatched to any gene: 8. Per the original methods: From reference gene primer amplification, estimates of nucleated cell counts were derived. Assay: immunoSEQ multiplex PCR; the TCRdb copy retains only in-frame clones and omits some. That table is the source of V, J and clone size, and D and trimming were worked out from the DNA. The data hold approximately 410,000 clones, with 75% to 90% observed a single time. The chain carries TRBV7-8 and TRBJ1-5, with 7 bases fitting TRBD1. This receptor was identified in a young woman with active or convalescent COVID-19. Sequenced sample: peripheral blood. The CDR3 region is CASSLVPGTEDQPQHF. In DNA, the CDR3 is TGTGCCAGCAGCTTAGTCCCCGGGACAGAGGATCAGCCCCAGCATTTT.